Sequencing of this T cell receptor (beta chain) was carried out in a study of naive and memory T cell subsets. Comment on this clonotype: Its antigen is not identified.

Study-wide findings and caveats: Over 95% of naive TCR sequences appeared only once after error correction, unlike memory subsets. A few larger clonotypes appeared in naive repertoires, especially CD8, possibly memory cells re-expressing CD45RA.

Two oligonucleotides, mixed equimolar, formed the beta constant-region primer covering TRBC1 and TRBC2. Four rounds of PCR amplified the ligated cDNA using nested alpha and beta constant-region primers plus SP2. TCRdb processed the UMI-ligation and nested PCR reads anew with MiXCR; each CDR3 protein has one entry. The sample has 85,000 or so distinct CDR3 sequences; approximately 10% are singletons. Germline V CDR1 and CDR2: DFQATT, SNEGSKA (reference sequence). This CDR3 comprises 15 residues. The ends lost 0 bases at V and 4 bases at J; junction bases unmatched: 5. This rearrangement joins TRBV20-1 to TRBJ2-1, with 8 nucleotides matching TRBD2. The sequenced sample consisted of naive CD8+ T cells from blood. The receptor comes from a human donor in good health. The CDR3 protein is CSARDREGQYNEQFF. The CDR3 coding sequence is TGCAGTGCTAGAGATCGGGAGGGCCAATACAATGAGCAGTTCTTC.